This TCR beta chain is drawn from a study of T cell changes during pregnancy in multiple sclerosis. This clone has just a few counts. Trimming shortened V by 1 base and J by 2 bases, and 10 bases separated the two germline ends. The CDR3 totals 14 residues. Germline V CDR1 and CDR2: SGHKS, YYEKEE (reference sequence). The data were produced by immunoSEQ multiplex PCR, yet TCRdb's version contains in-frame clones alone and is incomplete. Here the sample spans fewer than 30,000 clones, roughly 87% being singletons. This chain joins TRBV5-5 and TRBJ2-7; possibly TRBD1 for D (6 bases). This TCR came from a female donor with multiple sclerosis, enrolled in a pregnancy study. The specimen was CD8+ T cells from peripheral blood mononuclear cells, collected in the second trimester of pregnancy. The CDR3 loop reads CASSLWDKTYEQYF. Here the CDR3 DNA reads TGTGCCAGCAGCTTGTGGGACAAGACCTACGAGCAGTACTTC.